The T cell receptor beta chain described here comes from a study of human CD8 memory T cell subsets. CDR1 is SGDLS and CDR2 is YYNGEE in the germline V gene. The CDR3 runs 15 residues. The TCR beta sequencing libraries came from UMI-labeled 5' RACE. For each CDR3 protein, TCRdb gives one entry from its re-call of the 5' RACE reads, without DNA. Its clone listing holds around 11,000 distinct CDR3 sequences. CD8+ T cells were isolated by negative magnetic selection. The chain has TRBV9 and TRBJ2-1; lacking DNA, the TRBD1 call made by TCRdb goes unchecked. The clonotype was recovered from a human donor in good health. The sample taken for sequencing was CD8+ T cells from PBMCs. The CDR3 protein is CASSPTGTMGDEQFF.